This T cell receptor (beta chain) derives from a study of blood T cell repertoires in COVID-19. Looking at the study overall: Italy, Spain and the United States were the sources of the convalescent and acute COVID-19 samples. From T cells, B-cell-depleted T cells, or PBMCs came the material, which was cDNA or gDNA.

Per the original data handling: It was from reference gene primer amplification that nucleated cell counts were estimated. Libraries were prepared by immunoSEQ multiplex PCR; TCRdb keeps only in-frame clonotypes and omits some of them. That table is the source of V, J and clone size, and D and trimming were worked out from the DNA. This sample carries some 140,000 clones, roughly 77% of them seen once, and the ten largest clones take about 5%. The CDR3 has 16 amino acids. Germline V lookup: CDR1 LNHDA, CDR2 SQIVND (reference sequence). Trimming cost V 7 bases and J 3 bases; bases outside gene matches: 10. Enrolment of Seattle patients took place during active infection, and they were followed longitudinally.

The sample consisted of peripheral blood. The receptor's source is a woman in her sixties or seventies with COVID-19, enrolled during active disease. The rearrangement joins TRBV19 to TRBJ1-4; 8 bases map to TRBD1. The CDR3 sequence is CASTAMGQVANEKLFF. DNA of the CDR3: TGTGCCAGTACCGCCATGGGACAGGTCGCTAATGAAAAACTGTTTTTT.